This TCR beta chain was found in a study of PD-1 blockade in classical Hodgkin lymphoma. CDR3 size: 11 residues. CDR1 is SNHLY and CDR2 is FYNNEI in the germline V gene. Trimming removed 6 bases from V and 6 bases from J, with 7 bases in between. As regards this clone: The antigen is not known.

Method: immunoSEQ multiplex PCR; TCRdb's copy keeps in-frame clones and lacks some. Seen here are some 26,000 clones, roughly 84% observed once, and the top ten hold under 2%. Relapse was seen in all patients after autologous stem cell transplantation, and brentuximab vedotin exposure was variable. CD4+ T cells were purified from thawed PBMCs by magnetic negative selection. Progressive disease, partial response or complete response was each patient's best response. Findings of the study overall: Repertoire differences have undefined causes, possibly disease activity or prior therapy. Prior to therapy, complete responders displayed diversity much like that of newly diagnosed patients.

The sequencing here drew on CD4+ T cells from blood, taken at baseline. The sequence was obtained from a human donor with classical Hodgkin lymphoma. The chain links TRBV2 to TRBJ2-3; D is possibly TRBD1 or TRBD2 (5 bases each). CDR3: CASSREDTQYF. The CDR3 DNA reads as TGTGCCAGCAGCAGGGAGGATACGCAGTATTTT. The complete variable domain, with remaining parts taken from reference TRBV2 and TRBJ2-3, reads EPEVTQTPSHQVTQMGQEVILRCVPISNHLYFYWYRQILGQKVEFLVSFYNNEISEKSEIFDDQFSVERPDGSNFTLKIRSTKLEDSAMYFCASSREDTQYFGPGTRLTVL.